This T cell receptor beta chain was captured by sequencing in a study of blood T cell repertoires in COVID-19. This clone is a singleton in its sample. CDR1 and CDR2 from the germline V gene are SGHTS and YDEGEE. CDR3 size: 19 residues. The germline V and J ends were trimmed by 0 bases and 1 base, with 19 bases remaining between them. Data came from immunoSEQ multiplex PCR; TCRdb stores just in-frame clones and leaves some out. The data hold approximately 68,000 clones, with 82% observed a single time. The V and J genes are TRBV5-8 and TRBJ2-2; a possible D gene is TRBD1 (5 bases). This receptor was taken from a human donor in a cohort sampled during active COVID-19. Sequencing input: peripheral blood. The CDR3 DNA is TGTGCCAGCAGCTTGGAATGGTCACTCCAGACAGTGAACACCGGGGAGCTGTTTTTT. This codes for CASSLEWSLQTVNTGELFF.